These 13 T cell receptor beta chains came from one sample sequenced in a study of regulatory T cells in long-lasting Graves disease. Indicated time point: newly diagnosed GD, antithyroid drugs for less than 3 months. Construction of the TCR library relied on RNA isolated from PBMCs. Assembly of TCR beta libraries relied on iRepertoire HTBI primers together with Arm-PCR of CDR3 regions. In TCRdb, the multiplex PCR reads were re-called with MiXCR into one record per CDR3 protein. This table holds under 700,000 distinct CDR3 sequences, 16% found once. The sample also formed part of further work on T cells in Graves' hyperthyroidism and ophthalmopathy.

Material: peripheral blood mononuclear cells (PBMCs), obtained at new diagnosis, from a patient treated with antithyroid drugs. These receptors originate from a woman aged 35-65 years with Graves disease.

The chain recombines TRBV15 with TRBJ2-7, with 13 bases aligning to TRBD2. Trimming at V came to 4 bases and at J to 3 bases, leaving 3 bases not matched to a gene. CDR3 length: 15 amino acids. Germline lookup yields CDR1 LNHNV and CDR2 YYDKDF (reference sequence). The CDR3 DNA is TGTGCCACCAGCACCGGACTAGCGGGGGTCTACGAGCAGTACTTC. Its translation is CATSTGLAGVYEQYF.

In this sample, this clonotype turned up many times. The rearrangement links TRBV6-1 to TRBJ2-7; 8 bases agree with TRBD2. This CDR3 contains 14 residues. The V gene's germline CDR1 is MNHNS and CDR2 SASEGT. V trimming: 8 bases; J trimming: 3 bases; junction bases outside the gene matches: 9. The CDR3 nucleotides read TGTGCCAGCGGCCGGACTAGCTACTACTACGAGCAGTACTTC. It translates to CASGRTSYYYEQYF.

This clonotype was counted many times. The rearrangement uses TRBV28 and TRBJ1-5; D may be TRBD1 (5 bases). CDR1 MDHEN and CDR2 SYDVKM come from the germline V gene. The CDR3 contains 14 residues. V shed 7 bases and J shed 2 bases, with 12 bases lying between them. The CDR3 nucleotides are TGTGCCAGCATCCGTTGGGGGGGCAATCAGCCCCAGCATTTT. It encodes CASIRWGGNQPQHF.

The V gene is TRBV2, the J gene TRBJ1-2; D ambiguous. V lost 7 bases and J lost 7, with 10 bases in between. Germline values: CDR1 SNHLY, CDR2 FYNNEI. CDR3 size: 11 residues. Here the CDR3 DNA reads TGTGCCAGCACTCCGATGGGTGGCTACACCTTC. Its protein is CASTPMGGYTF.

This chain connects TRBV6-1 to TRBJ2-7; 9 nucleotides align to TRBD1. Germline V gene sequence: CDR1 MNHNS, CDR2 SASEGT. V trimming: 2 bases; J trimming: 1 base; junction bases outside the gene matches: 9. This CDR3 comprises 17 residues. For the CDR3, the DNA is TGTGCCAGCAGTGAATACGGTATGGGACAGGGATCCTACGAGCAGTACTTC. This codes for CASSEYGMGQGSYEQYF.

This clonotype was observed at least ten times. This sequence joins TRBV11-2 and TRBJ2-5; no reliable D call. Deletions cut 1 base from V and 3 bases from J, with 15 bases between. The CDR3 runs 16 residues. Germline assignment: CDR1 SGHAT and CDR2 FQNNGV. CDR3 region: CASSLVGSGLKETQYF. CDR3 sequence (DNA): TGTGCCAGCAGCTTAGTGGGAAGTGGGCTTAAAGAGACCCAGTACTTC.

This clonotype was detected ten times or more. The junction and the germline gene differ at one end; a read error may be behind it. The rearrangement uses TRBV11-2 and TRBJ2-2, with a weak D call TRBD2 (5 bases). In germline, CDR1 is SGHAT, CDR2 FQNNGV. The CDR3 has 16 amino acids. The CDR3 DNA is TGTGCCAGCAGCTTTACTCGCTACATGAACACCGGGAAGCTGTTTTTT. Its translation: CASSFTRYMNTGKLFF.

This clonotype was seen ten or more times. The chain is built from TRBV6-2 or TRBV6-3 and TRBJ1-5, with TRBD1 as a possible D gene (6 bases). From germline, CDR1 is MNHEY and CDR2 SVGEGT. V lost 5 bases and J 2 bases, leaving 16 bases between the germline ends. The CDR3 sequence is 16 residues long. The CDR3 DNA reads TGTGCCAGCAGTAGCAACCAGGGGATAGGCAATCAGCCCCAGCATTTT. It is translated as CASSSNQGIGNQPQHF.

This clonotype appeared many times. The CDR3 DNA is TGTGCCAGCAGGGACAGCGGAGGGATGGGGGGAAACACCATATATTTT. This codes for CASRDSGGMGGNTIYF. The chain links TRBV6-1 to TRBJ1-3, with D perhaps TRBD1 (6 bases). CDR1 and CDR2 (germline): MNHNS, SASEGT. The V end was cut by 6 bases, the J end by 4 bases, with 19 bases between. The CDR3 consists of 16 residues.

This clonotype was observed at least ten times. The chain has TRBV20-1 and TRBJ1-2, with D possibly matching TRBD1 (5 bases). The CDR3 covers 12 residues. CDR1 is DFQATT and CDR2 is SNEGSKA in the germline V gene (reference sequence). V was trimmed by 3 bases and J by 4 bases, leaving 9 bases between them. The CDR3 coding sequence is TGCAGTGCTAGGGGGACTGGCTATGGCTACACCTTC. It encodes CSARGTGYGYTF.

The table lists this clonotype with a few counts. V is TRBV12-3 or TRBV12-4 and J is TRBJ2-5; D not resolved. With the DNA end fitting TRBJ2-1 better, the J assignment may be wrong. There are 11 residues in the CDR3. In nucleotides, the CDR3 is TGTGCCAGCGGCGAAAACGATGAGCAGTTCTTC. Its translation: CASGENDEQFF.

The chain links TRBV12-3 or TRBV12-4 to TRBJ1-1, with TRBD1 matching 9 bases. This CDR3 has 16 amino acids. J was trimmed by 1 base and V by 10 bases; bases with no gene match: 13. The CDR3 loop is CANTITGTGRNTEAFF. CDR3 sequence (DNA): TGTGCCAACACCATTACCGGGACAGGGCGGAACACTGAAGCTTTCTTT.

This clonotype was observed many times. V is TRBV3-1 and J is TRBJ1-5, with unresolved D. With 0 bases removed from V and 6 bases from J, the gap between germline ends came to 9 bases. CDR1 and CDR2 (germline): LGHDT, YNNKEL (reference sequence). CDR3 length: 14 amino acids. The CDR3 spells CASSQEGSAQPQHF. Written as DNA, the CDR3 is TGTGCCAGCAGCCAAGAAGGGTCGGCTCAGCCCCAGCATTTT.